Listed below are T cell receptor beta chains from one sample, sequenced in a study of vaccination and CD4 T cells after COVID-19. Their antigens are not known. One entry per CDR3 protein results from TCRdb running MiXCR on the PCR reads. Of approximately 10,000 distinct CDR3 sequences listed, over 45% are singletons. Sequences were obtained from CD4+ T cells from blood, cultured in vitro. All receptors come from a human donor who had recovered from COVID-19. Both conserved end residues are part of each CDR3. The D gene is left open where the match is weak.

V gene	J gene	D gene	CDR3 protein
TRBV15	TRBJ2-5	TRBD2	CATSPGTSGRAVKTQYF
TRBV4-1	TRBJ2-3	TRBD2	CASSQAVAGGPTDTQYF
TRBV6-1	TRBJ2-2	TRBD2	CASSTLAGGRGTGELFF
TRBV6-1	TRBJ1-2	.	CASSPDRSYGYTF
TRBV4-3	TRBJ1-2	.	CASSQDPGPDHGYTF
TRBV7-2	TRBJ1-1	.	CASSVQVRNTEAFF
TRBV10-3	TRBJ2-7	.	CAIKGQSYEQYF
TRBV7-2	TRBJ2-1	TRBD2	CASSKGVGGRALANEQFF
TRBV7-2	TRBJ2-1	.	CASSFIQGRNEQFF
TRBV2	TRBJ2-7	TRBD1	CASSEAGQGVSYEQYF
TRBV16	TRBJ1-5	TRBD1	CASSFQATGMANQPQHF
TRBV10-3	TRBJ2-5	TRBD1	CAISGTGQETQYF
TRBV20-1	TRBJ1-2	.	CSARVRNVGAGYTF
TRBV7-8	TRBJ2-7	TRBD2	CASSLFGGGSSYEQYF
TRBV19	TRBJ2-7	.	CASSSLGGYSYEQYF
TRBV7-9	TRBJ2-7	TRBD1	CASSRTGTYEQYF
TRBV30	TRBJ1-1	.	CAWSGGRNTEAFF
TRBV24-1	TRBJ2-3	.	CATENDLEVQYF
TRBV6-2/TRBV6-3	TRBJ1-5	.	CASTRGGARSNQPQHF
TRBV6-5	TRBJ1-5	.	CASSYSSGGNQPQHF
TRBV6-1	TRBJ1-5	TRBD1	CASSVGRGVGYSNQPQHF
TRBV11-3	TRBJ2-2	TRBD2	CASSSHSGRNTGELFF
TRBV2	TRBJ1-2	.	CASSGTGQGYGYTF
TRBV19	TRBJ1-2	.	CASSIDRDNYGYTF
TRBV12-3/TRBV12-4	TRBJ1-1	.	CASSLGFTEAFF
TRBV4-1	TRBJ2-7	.	CASSSSAGSSYEQYF
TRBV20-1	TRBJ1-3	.	CSATGHHSGNTIYF
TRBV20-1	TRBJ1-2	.	CSARDLREGYTF
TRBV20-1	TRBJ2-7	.	CSARSSEYEQYF
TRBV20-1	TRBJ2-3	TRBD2	CSASDSGGTDTQYF
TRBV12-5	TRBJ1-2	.	CASGSGTVRVGYTF
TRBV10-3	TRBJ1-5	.	CAISAASNSNQPQHF
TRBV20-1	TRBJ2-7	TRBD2	CSARDLTRGAGASPEQYF
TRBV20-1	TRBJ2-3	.	CSAGLKGPGGDTQYF
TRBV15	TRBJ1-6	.	CATSRDYGQGKGGSYNSPLHF
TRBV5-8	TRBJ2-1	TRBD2	CASSEGLAAYNEQFF
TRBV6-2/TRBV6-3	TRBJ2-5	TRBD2	CASRYGSSGGAGQETQYF
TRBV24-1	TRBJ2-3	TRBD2	CATSDSRTSGLTDTQYF
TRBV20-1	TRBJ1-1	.	CSKNWNTEAFF
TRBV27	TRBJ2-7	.	CASSPRGDRSYEQYF
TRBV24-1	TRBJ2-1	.	CATSDLLSPEQFF
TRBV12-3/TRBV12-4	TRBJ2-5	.	CASTDYLAPETQYF
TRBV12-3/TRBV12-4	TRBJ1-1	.	CASSLAPNTEAFF
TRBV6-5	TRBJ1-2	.	CASSYPDGPHYGYTF
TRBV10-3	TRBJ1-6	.	CAISESKVGRGDSPLHF
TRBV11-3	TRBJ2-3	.	CASSLVRGTVDTDTQYF
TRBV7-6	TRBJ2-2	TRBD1	CASSSYRGNTGELFF
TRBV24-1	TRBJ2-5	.	CATSDTSGGETQYF
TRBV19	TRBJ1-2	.	CASSSLDSYGYTF
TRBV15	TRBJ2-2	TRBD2	CAVGGSSGRYDGELFF
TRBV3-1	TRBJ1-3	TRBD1	CASSVGQGNTIYF
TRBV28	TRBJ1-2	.	CASSLGRGVWAQGFYGYTF
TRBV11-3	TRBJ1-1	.	CASSLDLGQIMTTEAFF
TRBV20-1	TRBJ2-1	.	CSARRPQRVSYNEQFF
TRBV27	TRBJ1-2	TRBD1	CASSPGQGSGYTF
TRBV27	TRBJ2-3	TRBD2	CASSPRGTSGGADTQYF
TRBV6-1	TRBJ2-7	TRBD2	CASRRILLAGWTYEQYF